These T cell receptor beta chains were read from a single sample in a study of T-cell memory formation after mild COVID-19. TCRdb reprocessed the 5' RACE reads via MiXCR and lists one record per CDR3 protein. This sample has roughly 100,000 distinct CDR3 sequences, with 17% found just once. Material: PBMCs or a T cell subset sorted from them (not recorded which). The receptors shown here come from an adult woman who had mild COVID-19 (a few samples of this study predate the infection). Cell type and time point are not known. CDR3s include the opening cysteine and the closing phenylalanine or tryptophan. D genes are given only for firm matches. Size is stated for part of the rows, as once, few or many counts, or as a class when the clone is expanded.

few | TRBD2 | TRBJ2-3 | TRBV20-1 | TGCAGTGCCGATATAGGACTAGCGGGGGGAGGAGGCACAGATACGCAGTATTTT | CSADIGLAGGGGTDTQYF
NA | TRBD2 | TRBJ2-1 | TRBV4-3 | TGCGCCAGCAGTTACCGACTAGCGGGATCCTACAATGAGCAGTTCTTC | CASSYRLAGSYNEQFF
NA | NA | TRBJ2-1 | TRBV20-1 | TGCAGTGCGTGGGACTTCGACAATGAGCAGTTCTTC | CSAWDFDNEQFF
few | TRBD1 | TRBJ1-2 | TRBV15 | TGTGCCACCAGCGGGAGGGACAGGGGCTTGTTTGGCTACACCTTC | CATSGRDRGLFGYTF
NA | TRBD1 | TRBJ1-1 | TRBV7-8 | TGTGCCAGCAGCCTACACAGGGGAGGAACTGAAGCTTTCTTT | CASSLHRGGTEAFF
NA | NA | TRBJ2-1 | TRBV7-9 | TGTGCCAGCAGCTTAGCTCCTGGAGAACGTGAGCAGTTCTTC | CASSLAPGEREQFF
NA | NA | TRBJ2-5 | TRBV12-3/TRBV12-4 | TGTGCCTGGAGCAGAGAGCTCCAAGAGACCCAGTACTTC | CAWSRELQETQYF
many | NA | TRBJ2-5 | TRBV7-8 | TGTGCCAGCAGCTTACCCCAGGTGGCGGGAGAGACCCAGTACTTC | CASSLPQVAGETQYF
many | NA | TRBJ1-5 | TRBV4-2 | TGTGCCAGCAGCCAAGCGGAGGGAGAAAATCAGCCCCAGCATTTT | CASSQAEGENQPQHF
NA | NA | TRBJ1-1 | TRBV7-9 | TGTGCCAGCAGCCCAGTTCGGGTTGAAGCTTTCTTT | CASSPVRVEAFF
NA | TRBD1 | TRBJ2-1 | TRBV2 | TGTGCCAGCAGTCCTGTCGGACAGGGATTAGTGCCCTACAATGAGCAGTTCTTC | CASSPVGQGLVPYNEQFF
few | TRBD1 | TRBJ2-5 | TRBV12-3/TRBV12-4 | TGTGCCAGCAGGGGGGACAGGGGCTTCGAGACCCAGTACTTC | CASRGDRGFETQYF
few | TRBD2 | TRBJ2-2 | TRBV24-1 | TGTGCCACCAGTGTACTAGCGGACACCGGGGAGCTGTTTTTT | CATSVLADTGELFF
NA | TRBD1 | TRBJ2-7 | TRBV27 | TGTGCCAGCAGTCCACCCGCCGGGACAGGGCGATACGAGCAGTACTTC | CASSPPAGTGRYEQYF
NA | NA | TRBJ2-3 | TRBV4-1 | TGCGCCAGCAGCCAAGGAATAGGTCTCAGGTCAGATACGCAGTATTTT | CASSQGIGLRSDTQYF
NA | NA | TRBJ2-7 | TRBV4-1 | TGCGCCAGCAGCCAAGGTCAGTTCAGCAACTACGAGCAGTACTTC | CASSQGQFSNYEQYF
NA | NA | TRBJ1-1 | TRBV23-1 | TGCGCCCAATCCTTGGGCATGAACACTGAAGCTTTCTTT | CAQSLGMNTEAFF
NA | NA | TRBJ1-2 | TRBV5-6 | TGTGCCAGCAGCTGGGAGGGTCGGAACTATGGCTACACCTTC | CASSWEGRNYGYTF
few | TRBD1 | TRBJ1-2 | TRBV12-3/TRBV12-4 | TGTGCCAGCAGCCCCGCGACAGGGAAGGGCTACACCTTC | CASSPATGKGYTF
few | NA | TRBJ1-1 | TRBV9 | TGTGCCAGTTCGGAGACTGGGGAGGTTTCCACTGAAGCTTTCTTT | CASSETGEVSTEAFF
NA | TRBD1 | TRBJ2-7 | TRBV20-1 | TGCAGTGCTAGTCGCCGGGACAGAAGCTCCTACGAGCAGTACTTC | CSASRRDRSSYEQYF
many | NA | TRBJ2-5 | TRBV12-3/TRBV12-4 | TGTGCCAGCAGTCCCCAGCCCGGAGAGACCCAGTACTTC | CASSPQPGETQYF
NA | NA | TRBJ1-1 | TRBV12-3/TRBV12-4 | TGTGCCAGCAGTTTCGGGGCATCGGTGGGAGATGAAGCTTTCTTT | CASSFGASVGDEAFF
NA | TRBD1 | TRBJ1-1 | TRBV29-1 | TGCAGCGTTGCCCTAGGACAGGGGGTGAACACTGAAGCTTTCTTT | CSVALGQGVNTEAFF
few | TRBD2 | TRBJ2-7 | TRBV4-1 | TGCGCCAGCAGCCAAGGAGAGCGGGAACGCGAGCAGTACTTC | CASSQGEREREQYF
NA | TRBD2 | TRBJ2-1 | TRBV20-1 | TGCAGTGCTAGAACAAGTAGCGGGAGGCCCTCCGGGCCGTTCTTC | CSARTSSGRPSGPFF
few | TRBD1 | TRBJ2-3 | TRBV9 | TGTGCCAGCAGCGTCCTTCGAGAGTGGGGACAGGGGACCGAGGATACGCAGTATTTT | CASSVLREWGQGTEDTQYF
NA | NA | TRBJ2-7 | TRBV4-1 | TGCGCCAGCAGCCAACGTGCCCACGAGCAGTACTTC | CASSQRAHEQYF
NA | TRBD2 | TRBJ2-1 | TRBV29-1 | TGCAGCGTGACGGGGGGAGGCAATGAGCAGTTCTTC | CSVTGGGNEQFF
NA | NA | TRBJ2-3 | TRBV5-4 | TGTGCCAGCAGCTCTCCATTGGATACGCAGTATTTT | CASSSPLDTQYF
NA | NA | TRBJ1-2 | TRBV4-1 | TGCGCCAGCAGCCAAGTTACAGGGATTATCTATGGCTACACCTTC | CASSQVTGIIYGYTF
few | NA | TRBJ2-7 | TRBV7-2 | TGTGCCAGCAGCTTAGGGGTTTGGGGGGCAGAATCCTACGAGCAGTACTTC | CASSLGVWGAESYEQYF
few | NA | TRBJ2-2 | TRBV29-1 | TGCAGCGTCCTGGGGGGATTGAACACCGGGGAGCTGTTTTTT | CSVLGGLNTGELFF
NA | TRBD2 | TRBJ2-1 | TRBV29-1 | TGCAGCGTTGAGCCAGCGGGAGGGCTAAGGAATGAGCAGTTCTTC | CSVEPAGGLRNEQFF
NA | TRBD1 | TRBJ2-7 | TRBV27 | TGTGCCAGCAGTGGGGGACAGGGGAACGAGCAGTACTTC | CASSGGQGNEQYF
NA | TRBD1 | TRBJ2-2 | TRBV20-1 | TGCAGTGCTCAGGACAGGGACAACACCGGGGAGCTGTTTTTT | CSAQDRDNTGELFF
NA | NA | TRBJ2-5 | TRBV29-1 | TGCAGCGTTGAAGACGATGAAGAGACCCAGTACTTC | CSVEDDEETQYF